This T cell receptor beta chain derives from a study of lymphopenia after photon versus proton radiotherapy. Study-wide findings and caveats: Photon-treated patients lost naive T cells and TCR diversity; proton-treated stayed stable.

The CDR3 loop spans 13 amino acids. Germline CDR1 reads SGHDN; CDR2 reads FVKESK. V dropped 4 bases and J dropped 1 base, with 7 bases sitting between them. Points on this clone: Its antigen is unknown.

Assay: immunoSEQ multiplex PCR; the TCRdb copy retains only in-frame clones and omits some. The sample lists over 50,000 clones, 75% to 90% occurring once. The clonotype originates from a man in his forties with gastric cancer. The rearrangement links TRBV14 to TRBJ1-1; D not certain. Sequences were derived from peripheral blood, sampled from a patient treated with photon-based radiotherapy. As DNA, the CDR3 is TGTGCCAGCAGCCCCACAGCGAACACTGAAGCTTTCTTT. Protein sequence: CASSPTANTEAFF. Filled out from reference TRBV14 and TRBJ1-1, the complete variable domain reads EAGVTQFPSHSVIEKGQTVTLRCDPISGHDNLYWYRRVMGKEIKFLLHFVKESKQDESGMPNNRFLAERTGGTYSTLKVQPAELEDSGVYFCASSPTANTEAFFGQGTRLTVV.